Each of the 18 T cell receptor beta chains below was sequenced from the same sample in a study of T cell responses to AZD1222 COVID-19 vaccine. Libraries were prepared by immunoSEQ multiplex PCR; TCRdb keeps only in-frame clonotypes and omits some of them. Found here are 150,000 to 200,000 clones, around nine tenths of them singletons; the top ten hold roughly 25%. The sample in question was peripheral blood, obtained 28 days after the second AZD1222 dose. All receptors come from an adult who received the AZD1222 COVID-19 vaccine.

The chain carries TRBV28 and TRBJ2-7; 11 bases map to TRBD1. J was trimmed by 3 bases and V by 7 bases; bases with no gene match: 8. CDR3 length equals 15 residues. Germline-derived CDR1 and CDR2 are MDHEN and SYDVKM. The CDR3 bases are TGTGCCAGCACCCCTGGGACAGGGGGTTACTACGAGCAGTACTTC. It encodes CASTPGTGGYYEQYF.

This rearrangement joins TRBV6-6 to TRBJ1-6, with TRBD1 matching 8 bases. Trimming removed 5 bases from V and 8 bases from J; junction bases left unmatched: 5. The germline V gene has CDR1 MNHNY and CDR2 SVGAGI (reference sequence). The CDR3 loop spans 14 amino acids. DNA of the CDR3: TGTGCCAGCAGTGAGGGACAGGCCTATTCACCCCTCCACTTT. Translating gives CASSEGQAYSPLHF.

The rearrangement uses TRBV6-5 and TRBJ2-1, with TRBD2 identical over 9 bases. Germline CDR1 MNHEY, CDR2 SVGAGI. With V trimmed by 7 bases and J by 9 bases, 7 bases remained unmatched. The CDR3 has 13 amino acids. CDR3 DNA sequence: TGTGCCAGCATCCCAGCGGGGGGTGGTGAGCAGTTCTTC. This translates into CASIPAGGGEQFF.

This chain links TRBV6-1 with TRBJ1-2; D is ambiguous. CDR3 length equals 15 residues. Deletions cut 3 bases from V and 2 bases from J, with 13 bases between. CDR1 is MNHNS and CDR2 is SASEGT in the germline V gene. CDR3 amino acids: CASSETRAFNYGYTF. CDR3 nucleotides: TGTGCCAGCAGTGAGACTAGGGCCTTCAACTATGGCTACACCTTC.

The chain links TRBV21-1 to TRBJ1-5; the table's D call of TRBD1 was not tested on the DNA. TRBV21-1 is described as a pseudogene. CDR3 length: 16 amino acids. The CDR3 DNA is TGTGCCAGCAGCAAAGGGTCGGACAGTAGCAATCAGCCCCAGCATTTT. This sequence encodes CASSKGSDSSNQPQHF.

J is TRBJ2-7 and V is TRBV7-2; either TRBD1 or TRBD2 may supply D (6 bases each). V lost 4 bases to trimming and J lost 2 bases, with 15 bases between them. Germline CDR1 reads SGHTA; CDR2 reads FQGNSA. The CDR3 is 15 residues long. CDR3 region: CASSSGGPAPYEQYF. The DNA of the CDR3 is TGTGCCAGCAGCTCCGGGGGCCCGGCCCCCTACGAGCAGTACTTC.

The rearrangement links TRBV7-9 to TRBJ2-3; TRBD2 matches at 12 bases. The CDR3 extends over 17 amino acids. V lost 3 bases to trimming and J lost 2 bases; unmatched junction nucleotides: 6. Looked up from germline, CDR1 is SEHNR and CDR2 is FQNEAQ (reference sequence). The CDR3 is CASSFLAGGGNTDTQYF. Written as DNA, the CDR3 is TGTGCCAGCAGCTTCCTAGCGGGAGGGGGGAACACAGATACGCAGTATTTT.

The V gene is TRBV5-1, the J gene TRBJ2-6; D might be TRBD1 (6 bases). In germline, CDR1 is SGHRS, CDR2 YFSETQ. The CDR3 sequence is 18 residues long. Trimming cost V 6 bases and J 0 bases, with 19 bases left between them. The CDR3 spells CASNDNRVGRSGANVLTF. For the CDR3, the DNA is TGCGCCAGCAACGATAACAGGGTCGGCCGCTCTGGGGCCAACGTCCTGACTTTC.

This clone was observed once. J is TRBJ2-3 and V is TRBV20-1; D unresolved. CDR3 length equals 10 residues. V was trimmed by 3 bases and J by 7 bases, leaving 5 bases between them. CDR1 is DFQATT, CDR2 SNEGSKA, per germline (reference sequence). The CDR3 nucleotides read TGCAGTGCTAGTATTAATACGCAGTATTTT. Its protein is CSASINTQYF.

This clone was picked up a small number of times. The rearrangement links TRBV6-5 to TRBJ2-7; 11 nucleotides align to TRBD2. The trim removed 2 bases at V and 6 bases at J, leaving 6 bases unmatched. There are 15 residues in the CDR3. Germline values: CDR1 MNHEY, CDR2 SVGAGI. CDR3 region: CASSYRGLAVVEQYF. Here the CDR3 DNA reads TGTGCCAGCAGTTACCGGGGACTAGCGGTAGTCGAGCAGTACTTC.

A single count supports this clone. The genes are TRBV19 and TRBJ2-4; the match to TRBD1 covers 8 bases. CDR1 is LNHDA, CDR2 SQIVND, per germline (reference sequence). J lost 1 base, V lost 5 bases, and 4 bases had no gene match. The CDR3 loop spans 15 amino acids. The CDR3 DNA reads as TGTGCCAGTAGTGACAGGGGTCTGGCCAAAAACATTCAGTACTTC. Translated, it gives CASSDRGLAKNIQYF.

For the CDR3, the DNA is TGCGCCAGCAGCTGGGGGGCCGGGACTAGCACCCCGGAGACCCAGTACTTC. Translation gives CASSWGAGTSTPETQYF. The rearrangement joins TRBV5-1 to TRBJ2-5, with 9 bases matching TRBD2. Losses at the gene ends were 3 bases for V and 5 bases for J; bases not matched to a gene: 14. The CDR3 totals 17 residues. Germline CDR1 SGHRS, CDR2 YFSETQ. Combining the CDR3 with reference TRBV5-1 and TRBJ2-5 gives the whole variable domain KAGVTQTPRYLIKTRGQQVTLSCSPISGHRSVSWYQQTPGQGLQFLFEYFSETQRNKGNFPGRFSGRQFSNSRSEMNVSTLELGDSALYLCASSWGAGTSTPETQYFGPGTRLLVL.

Comments on this clone: The junction does not match germline at one end; this may be a read error. This chain uses TRBV10-3 with TRBJ2-1; D not resolved. Germline CDR1 reads ENHRY; CDR2 reads SYGVKD. This CDR3 is 16 amino acids long. CDR3 in amino acids: CAISESTRSSNNEQFF. The DNA of the CDR3 is TGTGCCATCAGTGAGTCGACTCGGTCCTCCAACAATGAGCAGTTCTTC.

This chain joins TRBV5-5 and TRBJ2-3; 8 bases line up with TRBD1. This CDR3 region has 17 residues. Germline V gene lookup returns CDR1 SGHKS and CDR2 YYEKEE (reference sequence). V lost 0 bases and J lost 1; bases outside the gene matches: 7. Written as DNA, the CDR3 is TGTGCCAGCAGCTTGGCCTCCGGACAGGGCCGCACAGATACGCAGTATTTT. Its protein is CASSLASGQGRTDTQYF.

The chain is built from TRBV7-2 and TRBJ1-1; no clear D gene. Looked up from germline, CDR1 is SGHTA and CDR2 is FQGNSA. The ends were cut back, 1 base at V and 0 bases at J, with 6 bases in the middle. This CDR3 region has 14 residues. The DNA of the CDR3 is TGTGCCAGCAGCTTAGTCATGATGAACACTGAAGCTTTCTTT. Encoded protein: CASSLVMMNTEAFF. The variable domain in full, with the rest retrieved from reference TRBV7-2 and TRBJ1-1, is GAGVSQSPSNKVTEKGKDVELRCDPISGHTALYWYRQSLGQGLEFLIYFQGNSAPDKSGLPSDRFSAERTGGSVSTLTIQRTQQEDSAVYLCASSLVMMNTEAFFGQGTRLTVV.

This clone showed up just once. The sample contains more than one DNA sequence encoding this CDR3. This chain joins TRBV7-2 and TRBJ1-6; weak D call: TRBD1 (5 bases). The CDR3 is 15 amino acids. Germline V gene sequence: CDR1 SGHTA, CDR2 FQGNSA. Trimming stripped 1 base from V and 2 bases from J, with 6 bases between. DNA of the CDR3: TGTGCCAGCAGCTTAGAAGGGGCCTATAATTCACCCCTCCACTTT. Its translation: CASSLEGAYNSPLHF.

The V gene is TRBV4-2, the J gene TRBJ1-1, with unresolved D. Trimming took 4 bases from V and 5 from J, leaving 14 bases between them. CDR1 and CDR2 from the germline V gene are LGHNA and YNFKEQ. The CDR3 covers 14 residues. The chain's CDR3 is CASSPGQVGTEAFF. The CDR3 DNA reads as TGTGCCAGCAGCCCTGGGCAGGTGGGGACTGAAGCTTTCTTT.

The chain is built from TRBV6-5 and TRBJ2-5, with a possible D match to TRBD2 (6 bases). The J call is uncertain, as TRBJ2-7 better fits the DNA end. The CDR3 spans 14 residues. The germline V gene has CDR1 MNHEY and CDR2 SVGAGI. For the CDR3, the DNA is TGTGCCAGCAGTTTGCCGGGACTTAGCTACGAGCAGTACTTC. Translated: CASSLPGLSYEQYF.